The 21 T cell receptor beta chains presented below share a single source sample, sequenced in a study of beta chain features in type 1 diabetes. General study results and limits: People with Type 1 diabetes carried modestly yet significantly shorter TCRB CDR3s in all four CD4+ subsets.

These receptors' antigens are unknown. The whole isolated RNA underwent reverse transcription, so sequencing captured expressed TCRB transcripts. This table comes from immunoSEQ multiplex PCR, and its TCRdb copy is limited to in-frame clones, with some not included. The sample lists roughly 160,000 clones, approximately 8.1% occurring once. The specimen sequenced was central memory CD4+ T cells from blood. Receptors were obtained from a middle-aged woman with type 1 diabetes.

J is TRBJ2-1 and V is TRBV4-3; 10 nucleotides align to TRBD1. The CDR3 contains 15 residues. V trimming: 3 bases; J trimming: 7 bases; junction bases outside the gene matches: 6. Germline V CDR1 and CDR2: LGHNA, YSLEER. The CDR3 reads CASSHTGTGVNEQFF. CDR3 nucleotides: TGCGCCAGCAGCCACACCGGGACAGGGGTGAATGAGCAGTTCTTC.

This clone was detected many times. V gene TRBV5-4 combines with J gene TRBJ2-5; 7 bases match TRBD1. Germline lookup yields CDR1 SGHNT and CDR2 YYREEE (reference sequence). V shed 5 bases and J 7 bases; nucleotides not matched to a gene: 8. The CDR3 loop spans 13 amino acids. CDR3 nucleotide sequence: TGTGCCAGCAGTTCCGACAGGGTTGGGACCCAGTACTTC. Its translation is CASSSDRVGTQYF.

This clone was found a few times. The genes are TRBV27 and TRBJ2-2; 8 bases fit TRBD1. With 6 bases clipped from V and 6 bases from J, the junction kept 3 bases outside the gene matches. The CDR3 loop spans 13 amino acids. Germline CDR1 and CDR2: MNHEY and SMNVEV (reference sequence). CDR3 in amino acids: CASSLQGAGELFF. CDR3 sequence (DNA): TGTGCCAGCAGCCTACAGGGGGCCGGGGAGCTGTTTTTT.

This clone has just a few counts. The CDR3 nucleotides read TGTGCCAGCAGCCGTCCGGGACAGACCTACGAGCAGTACTTC. Translating it yields CASSRPGQTYEQYF. The J gene is TRBJ2-7, the V gene TRBV16; 7 nucleotides match TRBD1. Germline V gives CDR1 KGHSY, CDR2 FQNENV. V lost 4 bases to trimming and J lost 2 bases; unmatched junction nucleotides: 5. The CDR3 extends over 14 amino acids.

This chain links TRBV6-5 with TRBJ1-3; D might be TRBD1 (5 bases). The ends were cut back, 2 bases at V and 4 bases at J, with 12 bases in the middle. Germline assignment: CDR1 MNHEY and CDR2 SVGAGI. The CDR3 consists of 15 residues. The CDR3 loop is CASSYRGEAGNTIYF. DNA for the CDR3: TGTGCCAGCAGTTACAGGGGTGAGGCCGGAAACACCATATATTTT.

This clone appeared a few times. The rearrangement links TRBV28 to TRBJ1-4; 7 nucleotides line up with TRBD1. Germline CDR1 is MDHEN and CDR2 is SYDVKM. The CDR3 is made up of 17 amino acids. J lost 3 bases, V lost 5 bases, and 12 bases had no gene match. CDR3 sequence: CASSGLTGTLSNEKLFF. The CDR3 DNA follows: TGTGCCAGCAGTGGCCTGACAGGGACTCTATCTAATGAAAAACTGTTTTTT.

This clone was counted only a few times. Written as DNA, the CDR3 is TGTGCCAGCAGTTTAATTGAGAATGAAAAACTGTTTTTT. It encodes CASSLIENEKLFF. The chain has TRBV28 and TRBJ1-4; D is unresolved. Deletions cut 2 bases from V and 5 bases from J, with 6 bases between. The germline CDR1 and CDR2 sequences are MDHEN and SYDVKM. CDR3 length: 13 residues.

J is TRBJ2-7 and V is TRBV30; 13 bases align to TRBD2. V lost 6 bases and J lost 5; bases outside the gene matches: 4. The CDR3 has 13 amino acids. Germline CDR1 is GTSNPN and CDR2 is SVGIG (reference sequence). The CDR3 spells CACTSGREHEQYF. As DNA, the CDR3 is TGTGCCTGTACTAGCGGGAGGGAGCACGAGCAGTACTTC.

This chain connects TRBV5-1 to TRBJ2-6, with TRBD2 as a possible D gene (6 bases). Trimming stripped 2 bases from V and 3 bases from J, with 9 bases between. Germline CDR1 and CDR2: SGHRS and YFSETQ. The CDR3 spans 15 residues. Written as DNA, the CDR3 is TGCGCCAGCAGCTTAGGAGGGAGTGGGGCCAACGTCCTGACTTTC. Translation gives CASSLGGSGANVLTF.

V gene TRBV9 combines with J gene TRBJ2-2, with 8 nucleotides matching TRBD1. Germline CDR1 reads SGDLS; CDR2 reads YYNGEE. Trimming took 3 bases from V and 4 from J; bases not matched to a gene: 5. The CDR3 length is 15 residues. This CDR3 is CASSGGDRLTGELFF. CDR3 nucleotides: TGTGCCAGCAGCGGAGGGGACAGGCTCACCGGGGAGCTGTTTTTT.

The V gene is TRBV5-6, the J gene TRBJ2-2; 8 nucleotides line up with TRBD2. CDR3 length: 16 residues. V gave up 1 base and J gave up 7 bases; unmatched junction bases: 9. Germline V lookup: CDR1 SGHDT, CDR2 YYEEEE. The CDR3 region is CASSLTSGGRGGELFF. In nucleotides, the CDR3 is TGTGCCAGCAGCTTGACCAGCGGGGGAAGAGGCGGGGAGCTGTTTTTT.

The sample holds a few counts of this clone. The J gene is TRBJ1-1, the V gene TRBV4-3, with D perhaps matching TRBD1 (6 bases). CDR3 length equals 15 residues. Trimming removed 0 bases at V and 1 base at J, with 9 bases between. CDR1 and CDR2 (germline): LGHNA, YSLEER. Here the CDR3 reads CASSQDQTGNTEAFF. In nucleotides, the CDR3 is TGCGCCAGCAGCCAAGATCAGACAGGGAACACTGAAGCTTTCTTT.

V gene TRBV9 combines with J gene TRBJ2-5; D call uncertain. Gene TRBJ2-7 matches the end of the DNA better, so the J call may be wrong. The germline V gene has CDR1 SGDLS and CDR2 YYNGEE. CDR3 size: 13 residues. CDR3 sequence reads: CASSVGSRDEQYF. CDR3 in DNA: TGTGCCAGCAGCGTGGGTAGCCGAGACGAGCAGTACTTC.

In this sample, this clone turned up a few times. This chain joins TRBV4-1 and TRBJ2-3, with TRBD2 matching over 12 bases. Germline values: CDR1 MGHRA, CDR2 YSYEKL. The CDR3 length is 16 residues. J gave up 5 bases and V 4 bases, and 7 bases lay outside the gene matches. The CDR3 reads CASSPRTSGEIDTQYF. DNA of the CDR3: TGCGCCAGCAGCCCCCGGACTAGCGGGGAAATAGATACGCAGTATTTT.

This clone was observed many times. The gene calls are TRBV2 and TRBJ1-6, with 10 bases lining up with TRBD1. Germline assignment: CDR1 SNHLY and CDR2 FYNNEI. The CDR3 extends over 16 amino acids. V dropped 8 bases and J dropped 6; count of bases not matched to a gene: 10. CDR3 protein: CASSRQGAALNSPLHF. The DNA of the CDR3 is TGTGCCAGCTCCCGACAGGGGGCCGCCCTTAATTCACCCCTCCACTTT.

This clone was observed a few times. The CDR3 DNA sequence: TGCGCCAGCAGCCAGGGACTAGCGGGAGGATCTACCTACAATGAGCAGTTCTTC. Its translation: CASSQGLAGGSTYNEQFF. V and J are TRBV4-3 and TRBJ2-1, with 15 bases matching TRBD2. The CDR3 extends over 18 amino acids. Germline V gives CDR1 LGHNA, CDR2 YSLEER. Trimming removed 3 bases from V and 2 bases from J; junction bases left unmatched: 5.

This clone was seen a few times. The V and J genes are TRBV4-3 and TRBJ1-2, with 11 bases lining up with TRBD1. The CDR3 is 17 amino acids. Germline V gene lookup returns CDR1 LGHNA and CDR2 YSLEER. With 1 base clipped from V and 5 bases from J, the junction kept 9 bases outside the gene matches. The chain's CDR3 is CASSQVFGQGALYGYTF. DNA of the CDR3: TGCGCCAGCAGCCAAGTTTTTGGACAGGGGGCCCTATATGGCTACACCTTC.

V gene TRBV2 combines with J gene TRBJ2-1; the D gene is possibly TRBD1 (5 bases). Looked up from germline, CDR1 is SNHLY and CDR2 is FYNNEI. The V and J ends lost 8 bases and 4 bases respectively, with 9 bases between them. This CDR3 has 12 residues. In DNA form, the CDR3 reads TGTGCCAGCGGCAGGGCGTACAATGAGCAGTTCTTC. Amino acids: CASGRAYNEQFF.

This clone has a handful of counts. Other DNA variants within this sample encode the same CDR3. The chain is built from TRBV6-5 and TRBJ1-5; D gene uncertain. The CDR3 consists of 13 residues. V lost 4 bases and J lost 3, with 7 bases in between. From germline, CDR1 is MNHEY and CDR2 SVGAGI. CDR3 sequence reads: CASSSRDNQPQHF. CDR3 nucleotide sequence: TGTGCCAGCAGTTCCCGGGACAATCAGCCCCAGCATTTT.

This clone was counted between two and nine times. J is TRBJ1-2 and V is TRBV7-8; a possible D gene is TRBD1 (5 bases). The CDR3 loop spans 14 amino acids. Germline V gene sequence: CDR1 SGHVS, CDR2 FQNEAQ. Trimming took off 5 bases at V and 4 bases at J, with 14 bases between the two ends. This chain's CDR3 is CASSPNRLSYGYTF. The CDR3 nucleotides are TGTGCCAGCAGCCCGAACAGGCTCTCCTATGGCTACACCTTC.

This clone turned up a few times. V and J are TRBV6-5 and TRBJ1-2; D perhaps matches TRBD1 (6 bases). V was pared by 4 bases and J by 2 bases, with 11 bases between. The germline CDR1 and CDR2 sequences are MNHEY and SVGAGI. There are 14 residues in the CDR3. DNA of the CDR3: TGTGCCAGCAGTTCCCTTAGGGGGAACTATGGCTACACCTTC. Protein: CASSSLRGNYGYTF.